This T cell receptor (beta chain) was captured by sequencing in a study of blood T cell repertoires in COVID-19. Germline V CDR1 and CDR2: LGHDT, YNNKEL (reference sequence). The junction had 2 bases not matched to a gene; V was cut back by 4 bases and J by 3 bases. The CDR3 covers 13 residues. Enrollees, roughly 18 to 90 years old, lived in approximately 25 US areas. Participants' reported clinical history set cohort assignment. In regard to this clone: The sample contains more than one DNA sequence encoding this CDR3.

Authors' data handling: Estimation of nucleated cell counts relied on the amplification of reference gene primers. Profiled with immunoSEQ multiplex PCR; TCRdb holds only in-frame clones, not every one. V and J calls and clone size are copied from that table; D and trimming were computed from the DNA. The sample comprises approximately 290,000 clones, approximately 83% of which are singletons, and roughly 4.3% rests with the top ten. The origin of this receptor is a woman aged 30 to 39 who had recovered from COVID-19. The sample was PBMCs or T cells enriched from blood (not recorded which). This chain joins TRBV3-1 (or the pseudogene TRBV3-2) and TRBJ1-1; TRBD1 matches at 7 bases. The CDR3 reads CASSRRGDTEAFF. DNA for the CDR3: TGTGCCAGCAGCCGCAGGGGGGACACTGAAGCTTTCTTT.